One and the same sample provided the 17 T cell receptor beta chains below, sequenced in a study of cytomegalovirus exposure and HLA in healthy donors. PCR employed 60 Vbeta and 13 Jbeta primers. Clones were sequenced by immunoSEQ multiplex PCR, and TCRdb holds only the in-frame ones, with some missing. Of about 150,000 clones in the sample, around 10% were seen once. The material sequenced was PBMCs. The source of these receptors is a male donor in good health and CMV-seronegative.

J is TRBJ2-3 and V is TRBV28; 7 nucleotides align to TRBD2. CDR1 is MDHEN, CDR2 SYDVKM, per germline. The CDR3 has 19 residues. V dropped 4 bases and J dropped 0; count of bases not matched to a gene: 16. CDR3 residues: CASSSPFWKAGASTDTQYF. CDR3 sequence (DNA): TGTGCCAGCAGTTCCCCCTTCTGGAAGGCGGGAGCTAGCACAGATACGCAGTATTTT.

This chain connects TRBV9 to TRBJ1-2, with 7 bases that match TRBD1. V lost 0 bases to trimming and J lost 3 bases; unmatched junction nucleotides: 5. Germline lookup yields CDR1 SGDLS and CDR2 YYNGEE. The CDR3 is made up of 15 amino acids. CDR3 bases: TGTGCCAGCAGCGTAGGTGGGGACAGACACTATGGCTACACCTTC. It specifies CASSVGGDRHYGYTF.

This clone was counted a few times. The chain is built from TRBV5-1 and TRBJ2-7, with D possibly being TRBD1 (6 bases). CDR3 length equals 17 residues. Trimming took off 0 bases at V and 0 bases at J, with 16 bases between the two ends. CDR1 is SGHRS, CDR2 YFSETQ, per germline. The CDR3 region has the DNA TGCGCCAGCAGCTTGGGCTCCGGGACACTAAACTCCTACGAGCAGTACTTC. Residues: CASSLGSGTLNSYEQYF.

This chain joins TRBV9 and TRBJ2-1; 7 bases fit TRBD1. Germline assignment: CDR1 SGDLS and CDR2 YYNGEE. Trimming cost V 6 bases and J 3 bases; bases outside gene matches: 6. This CDR3 comprises 14 residues. The CDR3 protein is CASTPQGYYNEQFF. In nucleotides, the CDR3 is TGTGCCAGCACCCCACAGGGGTACTACAATGAGCAGTTCTTC.

The count of this clone is one. The chain combines TRBV6-1 with TRBJ2-5; tentatively, D is TRBD2 (5 bases). Germline-derived CDR1 and CDR2 are MNHNS and SASEGT. This CDR3 comprises 16 residues. The V end lost 2 bases, the J end lost 5 bases, and 18 bases lay between the germline ends. The chain's CDR3 is CASSEIRRVLAETQYF. CDR3 nucleotide sequence: TGTGCCAGCAGTGAAATCAGGCGGGTACTGGCTGAGACCCAGTACTTC.

CDR3 residues: CSRNRGEGYTF. The CDR3 nucleotides are TGCAGTAGAAACAGGGGTGAGGGCTACACCTTC. V is TRBV20-1 and J is TRBJ1-2; 7 bases map to TRBD1. The CDR3 spans 11 residues. Germline lookup yields CDR1 DFQATT and CDR2 SNEGSKA (reference sequence). With 8 bases clipped from V and 8 bases from J, the junction kept 8 bases outside the gene matches.

This chain joins TRBV2 and TRBJ2-1; TRBD1 matches at 11 bases. The CDR3 totals 15 residues. V lost 7 bases and J lost 4; bases outside the gene matches: 6. Germline values: CDR1 SNHLY, CDR2 FYNNEI. This CDR3 reads CASKLGQGGYNEQFF. CDR3 DNA sequence: TGTGCCAGCAAGCTGGGACAGGGGGGATACAATGAGCAGTTCTTC.

This clone was counted only a few times. In nucleotides, the CDR3 is TGTGCCAGCAGTTTGACACTGAACACTGAAGCTTTCTTT. Its protein is CASSLTLNTEAFF. J is TRBJ1-1 and V is TRBV7-2; D is unresolved. This CDR3 is built from 13 residues. The V gene's germline CDR1 is SGHTA and CDR2 FQGNSA. The V gene lost 6 bases and the J gene lost 0 bases, with 8 bases spanning the gap.

This clone has just a few counts. The chain couples TRBV4-1 to TRBJ2-7; TRBD2 agrees at 14 bases. The CDR3 has 16 amino acids. Trimming removed 2 bases from V and 4 bases from J; junction bases left unmatched: 4. Germline V CDR1 and CDR2: MGHRA, YSYEKL. As DNA, the CDR3 is TGCGCCAGCAGCCAACTTGGACTAGCGGGAGGTTACGAGCAGTACTTC. This sequence encodes CASSQLGLAGGYEQYF.

This clone was seen only a few times. The chain employs TRBV5-1 and TRBJ2-3; a weak D match, TRBD1 (6 bases). CDR1 and CDR2 from the germline V gene are SGHRS and YFSETQ. This CDR3 is built from 15 residues. Trimming cost V 3 bases and J 0 bases, with 11 bases left between them. The CDR3 protein is CASSSQGHSTDTQYF. CDR3 DNA: TGCGCCAGCAGCTCTCAGGGGCATAGCACAGATACGCAGTATTTT.

The genes are TRBV4-2 and TRBJ2-7, with 8 bases matching TRBD2. CDR1 LGHNA and CDR2 YNFKEQ come from the germline V gene. The CDR3 is made up of 15 amino acids. Germline trimming cut 4 bases from V and 7 bases from J; bases unmatched to any gene: 12. The CDR3 loop reads CASSPRDTAGGEQYF. CDR3 DNA: TGTGCCAGCAGCCCCCGGGACACGGCGGGGGGTGAGCAGTACTTC.

V usage is TRBV5-4 and J usage is TRBJ2-7; the match to TRBD2 covers 13 bases. CDR3 length: 17 amino acids. Per the germline V gene, CDR1 is SGHNT and CDR2 is YYREEE (reference sequence). The ends lost 4 bases at V and 1 base at J; junction bases unmatched: 8. CDR3 nucleotides: TGTGCCAGCAGCCCCCGGACTAGCGGGAGAAGGTCCTACGAGCAGTACTTC. This encodes CASSPRTSGRRSYEQYF. The complete variable domain, with remaining parts taken from reference TRBV5-4 and TRBJ2-7, reads ETGVTQSPTHLIKTRGQQVTLRCSSQSGHNTVSWYQQALGQGPQFIFQYYREEENGRGNFPPRFSGLQFPNYSSELNVNALELDDSALYLCASSPRTSGRRSYEQYFGPGTRLTVT.

This chain joins TRBV6-5 and TRBJ2-1; a weak D match, TRBD2 (6 bases). The CDR3 contains 14 residues. Germline CDR1 reads MNHEY; CDR2 reads SVGAGI. V lost 5 bases, J lost 7 bases, and 15 bases lay in between. The CDR3 is CASSASGRGNEQFF. DNA for the CDR3: TGTGCCAGCAGTGCCTCCGGGAGAGGGAATGAGCAGTTCTTC.

V gene TRBV4-1 combines with J gene TRBJ2-2; weak D call: TRBD1 (6 bases). CDR1 and CDR2 (germline): MGHRA, YSYEKL. Trimming left V 8 bases short and J 4 bases short, with 20 bases between. This CDR3 contains 16 residues. The CDR3, as DNA: TGCGCCAGCTCACAAGCAGGGGCTGTTGGCACCGGGGAGCTGTTTTTT. As protein: CASSQAGAVGTGELFF.

V gene TRBV29-1 combines with J gene TRBJ2-6; 7 positions agree with TRBD1. CDR1 is SQVTM, CDR2 ANQGSEA, per germline. This CDR3 comprises 18 residues. The J segment lost 2 bases and the V segment lost 5 bases, leaving 15 bases of the junction unmatched. CDR3 sequence (DNA): TGCAGCGTTATTCCCCTTAAGTCCGACAGGGCTGGGGCCAACGTCCTGACTTTC. Its protein is CSVIPLKSDRAGANVLTF. Full variable domain (outside the CDR3, taken from reference TRBV29-1 and TRBJ2-6): SAVISQKPSRDICQRGTSLTIQCQVDSQVTMMFWYRQQPGQSLTLIATANQGSEATYESGFVIDKFPISRPNLTFSTLTVSNMSPEDSSIYLCSVIPLKSDRAGANVLTFGAGSRLTVL.

V gene TRBV19 combines with J gene TRBJ1-2; 8 nucleotides align to TRBD1. Germline assignment: CDR1 LNHDA and CDR2 SQIVND (reference sequence). This CDR3 is 17 amino acids long. V dropped 5 bases and J dropped 8; count of bases not matched to a gene: 19. The CDR3 DNA sequence: TGTGCCAGTAGTGTCCTACCGTTCGGACAGGGTTCGTGGGGCTACACCTTC. The encoded protein is CASSVLPFGQGSWGYTF.

The rearrangement links TRBV28 to TRBJ2-7; TRBD1 agrees at 8 bases. With V trimmed by 5 bases and J by 2 bases, 8 bases remained unmatched. The CDR3 consists of 15 residues. Germline V CDR1 and CDR2: MDHEN, SYDVKM. The DNA for the CDR3 is TGTGCCAGCAGTCGACGGACAGGGAATACCTACGAGCAGTACTTC. Its translation: CASSRRTGNTYEQYF.